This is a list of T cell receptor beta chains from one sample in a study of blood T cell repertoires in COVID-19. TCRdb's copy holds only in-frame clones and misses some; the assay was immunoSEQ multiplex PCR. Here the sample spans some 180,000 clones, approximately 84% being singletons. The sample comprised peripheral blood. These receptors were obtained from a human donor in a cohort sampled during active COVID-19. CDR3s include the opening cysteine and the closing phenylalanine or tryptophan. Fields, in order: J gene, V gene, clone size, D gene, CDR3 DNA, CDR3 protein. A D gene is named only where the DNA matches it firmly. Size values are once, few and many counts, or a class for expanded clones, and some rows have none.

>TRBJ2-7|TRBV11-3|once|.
TGTGCCAGCAGCTTAGATATCGGGTCAAACTACGAGCAGTACTTC
CASSLDIGSNYEQYF
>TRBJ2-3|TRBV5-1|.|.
TGCGCCAGCAGCTTGGAATCCCCTAGCACAGATACGCAGTATTTT
CASSLESPSTDTQYF
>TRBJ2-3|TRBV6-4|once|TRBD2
TGTGCCAGCAGTGAGACTAGCGCAGATACGCAGTATTTT
CASSETSADTQYF
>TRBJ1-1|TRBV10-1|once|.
TGCGCCAGCAGTGTGGATCTCCGCGGGGCTGAAGCTTTCTTT
CASSVDLRGAEAFF
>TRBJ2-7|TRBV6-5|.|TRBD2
TGTGCCAGCAGTTTTCTAGCGGGGGGAACATACGAGCAGTACTTC
CASSFLAGGTYEQYF
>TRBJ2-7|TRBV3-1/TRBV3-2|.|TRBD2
TGTGCCAGCAGCCCTACCGGGACTAGTAGTAACGAGCAGTACTTC
CASSPTGTSSNEQYF
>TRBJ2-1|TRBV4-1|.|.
TGCGCCAGCAGCCAAGCTCAATTTCTTTTTGCGGAAACCTACAATGAGCAGTTCTTC
CASSQAQFLFAETYNEQFF
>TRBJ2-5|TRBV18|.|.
TGTGCCAGCTCACCTATTTCGACTTTGGTAGAGACCCAGTACTTC
CASSPISTLVETQYF
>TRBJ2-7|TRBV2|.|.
TGTGCCAGCAGTTTTACTTTCCGGGACATCAGCTCCTACGAGCAGTACTTC
CASSFTFRDISSYEQYF
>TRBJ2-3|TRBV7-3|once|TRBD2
TGTGCCAGCAGCCAGCGGGGCGGGGGGCCCAGGGCAGATACGCAGTATTTT
CASSQRGGGPRADTQYF